This TCR beta chain was sequenced during a study of molecular identifiers for immune sequencing clone quantification. As regards this clonotype: The antigen remains unidentified.

Construction of naive CD8 libraries employed about 18,000 to 1,100,000 sorted cells together with 10%, 30% or 50% RNA. Germline CDR1 and CDR2: MNHEY and SVGAGI. The length of the CDR3 is 14 residues. Trimming cost V 0 bases and J 4 bases, with 8 bases left between them. Study-wide results and limits: Spiked Jurkat TCR RNA originating from one cell could reportedly be identified amid approximately 900,000 naive cells. Over 97% of effector molecules, but under 1% in naive cells, were held by clones with more than 20 RNA copies.

Methods described previously, with TCR primers listed, were used for bulk TCR libraries. TCRdb reprocessed the PCR reads via MiXCR and lists one record per CDR3 protein. The sample records around 82,000 distinct CDR3 sequences, 19% being singletons. The TCR originated in a human donor in good health. Some libraries in this study had Jurkat cell RNA spiked in. The chain combines TRBV6-5 with TRBJ2-3, with D perhaps matching TRBD1 or TRBD2 (5 bases each). Sequenced input: naive CD8+ T cells from blood, with Jurkat cell RNA spiked in. The subset: FACS-sorted CD8+CD4-CCR7+CD45RA+ naive T cells. The CDR3 bases are TGTGCCAGCAGTTACTCGGGGGTTGCAGATACGCAGTATTTT. It codes for CASSYSGVADTQYF.